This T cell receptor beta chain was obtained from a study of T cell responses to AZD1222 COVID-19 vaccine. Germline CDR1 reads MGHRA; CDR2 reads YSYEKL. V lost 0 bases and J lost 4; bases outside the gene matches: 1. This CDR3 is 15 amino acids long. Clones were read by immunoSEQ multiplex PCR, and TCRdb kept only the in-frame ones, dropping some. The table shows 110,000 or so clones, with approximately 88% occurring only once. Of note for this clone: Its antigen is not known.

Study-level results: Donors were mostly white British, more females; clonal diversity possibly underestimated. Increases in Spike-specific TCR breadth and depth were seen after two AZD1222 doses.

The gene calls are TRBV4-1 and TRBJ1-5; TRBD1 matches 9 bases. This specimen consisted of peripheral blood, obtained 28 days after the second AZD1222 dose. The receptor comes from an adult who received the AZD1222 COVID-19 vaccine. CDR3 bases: TGCGCCAGCAGCCAAGATGGGACAGGGAATCAGCCCCAGCATTTT. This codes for CASSQDGTGNQPQHF.